The TCR beta chain under discussion was sequenced for a study of cytomegalovirus exposure and HLA in healthy donors. Use of 60 Vbeta and 13 Jbeta primers characterized the PCR. Repertoires were generated with immunoSEQ multiplex PCR, while TCRdb's copy carries only in-frame clones and drops some. The sample holds roughly 190,000 clones; just under 75% are singletons and the top ten take 3% to 3.5%. The germline CDR1 and CDR2 sequences are LGHNT and FRNRAP. This CDR3 has 17 residues. V dropped 0 bases and J dropped 4; count of bases not matched to a gene: 10. The chain couples TRBV12-5 to TRBJ1-2; 8 positions match TRBD1. This sequence originates from a woman between 25 and 40 years old in good health and CMV-seropositive. The sample comprised PBMCs. The DNA for the CDR3 is TGTGCTAGTGGTTTGGTCTTGGACAGGGAGAAGAGCTATGGCTACACCTTC. It is translated as CASGLVLDREKSYGYTF. Filled out from reference TRBV12-5 and TRBJ1-2, the complete variable domain reads DARVTQTPRHKVTEMGQEVTMRCQPILGHNTVFWYRQTMMQGLELLAYFRNRAPLDDSGMPKDRFSAEMPDATLATLKIQPSEPRDSAVYFCASGLVLDREKSYGYTFGSGTRLTVV.